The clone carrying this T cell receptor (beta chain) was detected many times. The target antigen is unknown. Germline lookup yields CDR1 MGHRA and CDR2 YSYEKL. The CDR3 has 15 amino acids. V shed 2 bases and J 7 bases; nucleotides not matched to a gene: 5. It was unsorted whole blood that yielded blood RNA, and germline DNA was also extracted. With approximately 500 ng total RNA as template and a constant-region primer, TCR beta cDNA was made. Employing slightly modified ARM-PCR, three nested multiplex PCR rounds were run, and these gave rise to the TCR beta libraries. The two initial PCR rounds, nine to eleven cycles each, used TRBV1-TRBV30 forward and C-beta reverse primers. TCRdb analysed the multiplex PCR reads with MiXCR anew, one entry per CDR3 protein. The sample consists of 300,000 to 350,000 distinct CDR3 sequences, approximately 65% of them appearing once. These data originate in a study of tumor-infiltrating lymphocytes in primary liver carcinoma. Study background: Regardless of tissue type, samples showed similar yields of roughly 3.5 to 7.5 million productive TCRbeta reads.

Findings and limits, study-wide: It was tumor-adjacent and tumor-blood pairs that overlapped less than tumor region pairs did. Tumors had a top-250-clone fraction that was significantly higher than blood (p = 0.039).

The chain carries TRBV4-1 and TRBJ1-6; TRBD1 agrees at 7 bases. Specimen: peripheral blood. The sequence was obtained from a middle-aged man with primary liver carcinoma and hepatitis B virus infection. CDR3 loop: CASSQPGQRNSPLHF. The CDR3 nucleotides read TGCGCCAGCAGCCAACCGGGACAGCGGAATTCACCCCTCCACTTT.